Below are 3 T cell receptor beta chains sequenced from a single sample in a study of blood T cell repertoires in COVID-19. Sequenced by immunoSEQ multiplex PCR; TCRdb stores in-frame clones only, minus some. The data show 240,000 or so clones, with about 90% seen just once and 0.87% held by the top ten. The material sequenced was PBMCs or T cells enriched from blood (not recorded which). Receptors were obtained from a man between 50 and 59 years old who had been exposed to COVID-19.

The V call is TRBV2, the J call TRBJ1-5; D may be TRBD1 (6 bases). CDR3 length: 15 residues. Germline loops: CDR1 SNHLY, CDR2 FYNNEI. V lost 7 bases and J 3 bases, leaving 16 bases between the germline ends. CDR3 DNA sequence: TGTGCCAGCAAAAACAGGGTTGGCAACAATCAGCCCCAGCATTTT. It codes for CASKNRVGNNQPQHF.

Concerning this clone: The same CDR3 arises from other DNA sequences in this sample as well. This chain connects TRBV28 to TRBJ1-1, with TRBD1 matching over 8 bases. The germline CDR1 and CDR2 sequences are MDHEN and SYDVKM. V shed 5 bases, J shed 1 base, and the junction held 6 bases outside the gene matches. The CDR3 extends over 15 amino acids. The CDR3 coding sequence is TGTGCCAGCAGTCTGCCCGGGACAGGGAACACTGAAGCTTTCTTT. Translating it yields CASSLPGTGNTEAFF.

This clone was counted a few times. Here the CDR3 DNA reads TGTGCCAGTACGGGTGAGGGTCAGCCCCAGCATTTT. Amino acids: CASTGEGQPQHF. The genes are TRBV19 and TRBJ1-5; D not resolved. Looked up from germline, CDR1 is LNHDA and CDR2 is SQIVND (reference sequence). The CDR3 is 12 amino acids. Between the trimmed V and J ends, which lost 7 bases and 6 bases, there was a span of 10 bases. The variable domain in full, with the rest retrieved from reference TRBV19 and TRBJ1-5, is DGGITQSPKYLFRKEGQNVTLSCEQNLNHDAMYWYRQDPGQGLRLIYYSQIVNDFQKGDIAEGYSVSREKKESFPLTVTSAQKNPTAFYLCASTGEGQPQHFGDGTRLSIL.